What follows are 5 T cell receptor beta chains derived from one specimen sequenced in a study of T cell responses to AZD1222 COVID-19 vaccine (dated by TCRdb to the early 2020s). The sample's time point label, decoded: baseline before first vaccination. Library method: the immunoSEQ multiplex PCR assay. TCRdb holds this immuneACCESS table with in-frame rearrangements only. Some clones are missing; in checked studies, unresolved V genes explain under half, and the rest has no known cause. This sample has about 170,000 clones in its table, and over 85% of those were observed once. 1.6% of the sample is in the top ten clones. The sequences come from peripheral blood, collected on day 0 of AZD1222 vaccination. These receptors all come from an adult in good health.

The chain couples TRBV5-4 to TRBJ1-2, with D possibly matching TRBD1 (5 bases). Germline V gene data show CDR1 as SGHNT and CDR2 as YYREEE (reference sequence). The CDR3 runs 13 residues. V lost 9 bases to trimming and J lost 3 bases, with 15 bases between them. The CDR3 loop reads CATKEDKYYGYTF. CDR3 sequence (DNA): TGTGCCACCAAAGAGGACAAATACTATGGCTACACCTTC.

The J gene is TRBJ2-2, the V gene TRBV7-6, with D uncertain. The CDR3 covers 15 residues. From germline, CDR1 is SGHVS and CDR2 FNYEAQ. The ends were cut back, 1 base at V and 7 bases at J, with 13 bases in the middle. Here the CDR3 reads CASSLVAVASGELFF. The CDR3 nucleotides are TGTGCCAGCAGCTTAGTGGCTGTAGCTAGCGGGGAGCTGTTTTTT.

CDR3 region: CASSPRRDRPYEQYF. The DNA for the CDR3 is TGTGCCAGCAGCCCGCGAAGGGACAGACCCTACGAGCAGTACTTC. This rearrangement joins TRBV7-2 to TRBJ2-7; TRBD1 matches at 7 bases. The CDR3 has 15 residues. Trimming cost V 5 bases and J 2 bases; bases outside gene matches: 9. The germline CDR1 and CDR2 sequences are SGHTA and FQGNSA.

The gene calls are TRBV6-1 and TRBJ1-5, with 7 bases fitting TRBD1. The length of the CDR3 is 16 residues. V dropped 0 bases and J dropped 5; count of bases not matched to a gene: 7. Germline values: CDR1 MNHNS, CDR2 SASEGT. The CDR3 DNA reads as TGTGCCAGCAGTGAAGCGGGGGACAGAGTTCATCAGCCCCAGCATTTT. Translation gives CASSEAGDRVHQPQHF.

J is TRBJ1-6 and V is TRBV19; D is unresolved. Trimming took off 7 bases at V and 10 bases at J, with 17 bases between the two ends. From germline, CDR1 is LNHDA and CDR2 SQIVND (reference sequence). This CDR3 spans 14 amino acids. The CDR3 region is CASTMTLVGSPLHF. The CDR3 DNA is TGTGCCAGTACCATGACATTGGTCGGGTCACCCCTCCACTTT.